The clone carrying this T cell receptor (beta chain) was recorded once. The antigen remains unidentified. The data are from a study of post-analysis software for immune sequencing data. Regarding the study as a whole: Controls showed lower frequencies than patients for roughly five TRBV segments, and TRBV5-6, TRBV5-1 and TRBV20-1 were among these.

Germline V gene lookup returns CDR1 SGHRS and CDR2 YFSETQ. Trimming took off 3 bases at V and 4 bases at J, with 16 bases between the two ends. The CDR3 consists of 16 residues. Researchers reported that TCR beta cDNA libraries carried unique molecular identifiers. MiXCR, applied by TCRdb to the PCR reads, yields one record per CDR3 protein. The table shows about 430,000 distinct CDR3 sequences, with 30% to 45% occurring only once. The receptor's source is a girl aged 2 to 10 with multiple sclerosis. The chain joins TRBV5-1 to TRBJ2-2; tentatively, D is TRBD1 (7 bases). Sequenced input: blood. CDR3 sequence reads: CASSSGAGTATGELFF. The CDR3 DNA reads TGCGCCAGCAGCTCTGGTGCGGGGACAGCCACCGGGGAGCTGTTTTTT.